The 23 T cell receptor beta chains presented below share a single source sample, sequenced in a study of cytomegalovirus exposure and HLA in healthy donors. Amplification used 60 Vbeta primers and 13 Jbeta primers. Measured with immunoSEQ multiplex PCR; TCRdb has only the in-frame clones, and not every one. The repertoire holds about 150,000 clones, with roughly 70% as singletons. Sequenced material: PBMCs. The receptors were sampled from a woman between 40 and 50 years old in good health and CMV-seronegative.

This rearrangement joins TRBV19 to TRBJ2-5, with 7 bases aligning to TRBD1. Germline trimming cut 6 bases from V and 1 base from J; bases unmatched to any gene: 5. Germline values: CDR1 LNHDA, CDR2 SQIVND (reference sequence). The CDR3 has 14 residues. CDR3 DNA: TGTGCCAGTAGCCCGGGACAGTTCCAAGAGACCCAGTACTTC. It yields the protein CASSPGQFQETQYF.

The rearrangement uses TRBV2 and TRBJ2-3, with TRBD1 matching over 11 bases. Trimming cost V 2 bases and J 4 bases; bases outside gene matches: 5. CDR1 and CDR2 (germline): SNHLY, FYNNEI. The CDR3 has 16 amino acids. Here the CDR3 DNA reads TGTGCCAGCAGTGAAAGAGGGACAGGGGGTGCAGATACGCAGTATTTT. Translating it yields CASSERGTGGADTQYF.

This sequence joins TRBV6-5 and TRBJ1-1; TRBD1 agrees at 7 bases. Trimming removed 6 bases from V and 11 bases from J; junction bases left unmatched: 12. This CDR3 has 13 residues. Germline-derived CDR1 and CDR2 are MNHEY and SVGAGI. CDR3 protein: CASSGDTGVRAFF. CDR3 nucleotide sequence: TGTGCCAGCAGCGGTGACACAGGGGTTCGGGCTTTCTTT.

This chain connects TRBV27 to TRBJ2-6; the D gene is possibly TRBD1 (8 bases). Germline V lookup: CDR1 MNHEY, CDR2 SMNVEV (reference sequence). V shed 6 bases and J shed 0 bases, with 15 bases lying between them. The CDR3 loop spans 17 amino acids. The CDR3 here is CASSGGTGRSGANVLTF. In DNA, the CDR3 is TGTGCCAGCAGCGGGGGGACAGGCCGCTCTGGGGCCAACGTCCTGACTTTC.

The V and J genes are TRBV7-2 and TRBJ1-1, with 7 positions matching TRBD1. The CDR3 covers 13 residues. V was clipped by 5 bases and J by 6 bases; unmatched bases: 6. Per germline, CDR1 SGHTA and CDR2 FQGNSA. DNA for the CDR3: TGTGCCAGCAGCAAGGGCAGGGGGTCTGAAGCTTTCTTT. Its protein is CASSKGRGSEAFF.

This clone was detected only a few times. The chain is built from TRBV2 and TRBJ1-5; perhaps TRBD1 as D (5 bases). In germline, CDR1 is SNHLY, CDR2 FYNNEI. The CDR3 runs to 15 residues. The V and J ends lost 4 bases and 4 bases respectively, with 14 bases between them. The CDR3 DNA follows: TGTGCCAGCAGTGCTGGGGGGACCCCGAATCAGCCCCAGCATTTT. Translation: CASSAGGTPNQPQHF.

The gene calls are TRBV2 and TRBJ1-1; D perhaps matches TRBD1 (5 bases). The V gene lost 3 bases and the J gene lost 6 bases, with 14 bases spanning the gap. The CDR3 is 14 amino acids. Per the germline V gene, CDR1 is SNHLY and CDR2 is FYNNEI. The CDR3 nucleotides read TGTGCCAGCAGTGAGGGGCCAAGGGCTTCTGAAGCTTTCTTT. It specifies CASSEGPRASEAFF.

The table lists this clone with a few counts. CDR3 sequence: CASSSGQGGWSTQYF. The CDR3 DNA sequence: TGTGCCAGCAGCTCCGGACAGGGGGGCTGGAGTACGCAGTATTTT. The chain carries TRBV5-4 and TRBJ2-3; 10 bases agree with TRBD1. This CDR3 is 15 amino acids long. CDR1 SGHNT and CDR2 YYREEE come from the germline V gene (reference sequence). V shed 3 bases, J shed 8 bases, and the junction held 9 bases outside the gene matches.

J is TRBJ2-7 and V is TRBV9; 7 nucleotides match TRBD1. Germline V gene lookup returns CDR1 SGDLS and CDR2 YYNGEE. J was trimmed by 0 bases and V by 4 bases; bases with no gene match: 4. This CDR3 spans 14 amino acids. As DNA, the CDR3 is TGTGCCAGCAGCCCGCGGACAGGCTCCTACGAGCAGTACTTC. It is translated as CASSPRTGSYEQYF.

The count of this clone is one. V gene TRBV2 combines with J gene TRBJ2-7, with 8 positions matching TRBD2. CDR1 SNHLY and CDR2 FYNNEI come from the germline V gene. The junction had 3 bases not matched to a gene; V was cut back by 2 bases and J by 0 bases. The length of the CDR3 is 15 residues. CDR3 in amino acids: CASSELAGSSYEQYF. CDR3 sequence (DNA): TGTGCCAGCAGTGAATTAGCGGGGAGCTCCTACGAGCAGTACTTC.

This rearrangement joins TRBV30 to TRBJ1-1; D is possibly TRBD1 (6 bases). The CDR3 has 13 amino acids. Trimming shortened V by 3 bases and J by 4 bases, and 12 bases separated the two germline ends. Germline-derived CDR1 and CDR2 are GTSNPN and SVGIG (reference sequence). The CDR3 is CAWSLGRGTEAFF. The CDR3, as DNA: TGTGCCTGGAGCCTGGGCAGGGGCACTGAAGCTTTCTTT.

The chain links TRBV6-6 to TRBJ2-5; TRBD2 matches 7 bases. J was trimmed by 2 bases and V by 6 bases; bases with no gene match: 3. CDR1 is MNHNY and CDR2 is SVGAGI in the germline V gene (reference sequence). CDR3 size: 13 residues. CDR3 sequence (DNA): TGTGCCAGCAGGGTAGCGGGTCAAGAGACCCAGTACTTC. Encoded protein: CASRVAGQETQYF.

V and J are TRBV19 and TRBJ2-2; perhaps TRBD1 as D (5 bases). The CDR3 is made up of 14 amino acids. Trimming removed 7 bases from V and 4 bases from J, with 13 bases in between. CDR1 is LNHDA and CDR2 is SQIVND in the germline V gene (reference sequence). CDR3 coding DNA: TGTGCCAGTACCGTGGCAGGGTTCACCGGGGAGCTGTTTTTT. The encoded protein is CASTVAGFTGELFF.

The chain recombines TRBV7-9 with TRBJ2-1; 7 bases match TRBD2. V was pared by 3 bases and J by 4 bases, with 6 bases of the junction left unmatched. The germline gives CDR1 SEHNR, CDR2 FQNEAQ (reference sequence). The CDR3 spans 15 residues. The CDR3 loop reads CASSFGGSRYNEQFF. The CDR3 DNA reads TGTGCCAGCAGCTTCGGCGGGAGTAGGTACAATGAGCAGTTCTTC. Based on the CDR3 plus reference TRBV7-9 and TRBJ2-1, the full variable domain is DTGVSQNPRHKITKRGQNVTFRCDPISEHNRLYWYRQTLGQGPEFLTYFQNEAQLEKSRLLSDRFSAERPKGSFSTLEIQRTEQGDSAMYLCASSFGGSRYNEQFFGPGTRLTVL.

J is TRBJ2-5 and V is TRBV5-1; TRBD1 might be the D (6 bases). The CDR3 extends over 16 amino acids. The V gene's germline CDR1 is SGHRS and CDR2 YFSETQ. The ends were cut back, 3 bases at V and 4 bases at J, with 19 bases in the middle. The CDR3 is CASSSGPGQIGETQYF. DNA of the CDR3: TGCGCCAGCAGCTCGGGCCCCGGACAGATTGGAGAGACCCAGTACTTC.

The chain employs TRBV19 and TRBJ1-1, with 8 positions matching TRBD1. This CDR3 is 12 amino acids long. Germline V gene data show CDR1 as LNHDA and CDR2 as SQIVND (reference sequence). Unmatched junction bases numbered 4, after V lost 9 bases and J lost 4 bases. This chain's CDR3 is CASRQGSTEAFF. The CDR3 nucleotides are TGTGCCAGCAGACAGGGGAGCACTGAAGCTTTCTTT.

There are many counts of this clone. This chain uses TRBV28 with TRBJ1-1, with D maybe TRBD1 (5 bases). The CDR3 totals 11 residues. The V gene's germline CDR1 is MDHEN and CDR2 SYDVKM. With 5 bases removed from V and 9 bases from J, the gap between germline ends came to 10 bases. The CDR3 here is CASSLTGKAFF. In DNA form, the CDR3 reads TGTGCCAGCAGTCTCACAGGTAAAGCTTTCTTT.

This chain joins TRBV6-5 and TRBJ1-1, with TRBD1 as a possible D gene (6 bases). Germline loops: CDR1 MNHEY, CDR2 SVGAGI. V dropped 0 bases and J dropped 4 bases, with 15 bases sitting between them. There are 16 residues in the CDR3. CDR3 region: CASSYSRQAWGTEAFF. CDR3 sequence (DNA): TGTGCCAGCAGTTACTCTCGACAGGCCTGGGGCACTGAAGCTTTCTTT.

This chain joins TRBV5-1 and TRBJ1-1; no definite D call. V was trimmed by 5 bases and J by 4 bases, leaving 15 bases between them. The germline V gene has CDR1 SGHRS and CDR2 YFSETQ. The CDR3 covers 14 residues. The CDR3 here is CASSTGSGGTEAFF. For the CDR3, the DNA is TGCGCCAGCAGTACGGGGTCCGGAGGCACTGAAGCTTTCTTT. The variable domain in full, with the rest retrieved from reference TRBV5-1 and TRBJ1-1, is KAGVTQTPRYLIKTRGQQVTLSCSPISGHRSVSWYQQTPGQGLQFLFEYFSETQRNKGNFPGRFSGRQFSNSRSEMNVSTLELGDSALYLCASSTGSGGTEAFFGQGTRLTVV.

The CDR3 region has the DNA TGTGCCAGCAGCTCCAGACATATCTACGAGCAGTACTTC. It codes for CASSSRHIYEQYF. This chain links TRBV5-6 with TRBJ2-7, with no clear D. This CDR3 contains 13 residues. Germline-derived CDR1 and CDR2 are SGHDT and YYEEEE. Trimming took off 3 bases at V and 3 bases at J, with 10 bases between the two ends.

The CDR3 loop reads CASSLRSGDGEQFF. The CDR3 bases are TGTGCCAGCAGCTTAAGGAGCGGGGATGGGGAGCAGTTCTTC. The gene calls are TRBV11-3 and TRBJ2-1, with 7 bases lining up with TRBD2. CDR1 is SGHNT, CDR2 YENEEA, per germline. J was trimmed by 10 bases and V by 2 bases; bases with no gene match: 8. This CDR3 is 14 amino acids long.

In its sample, this clone was seen a few times. The chain links TRBV5-1 to TRBJ2-7; 7 bases align to TRBD1. The CDR3 extends over 14 amino acids. After removal of 0 bases from V and 4 bases from J, the junction contained 4 bases not matched to a gene. Germline CDR1 reads SGHRS; CDR2 reads YFSETQ. CDR3 in amino acids: CASSLGTGRYEQYF. The CDR3 DNA sequence: TGCGCCAGCAGCTTGGGGACAGGTAGATACGAGCAGTACTTC.

V is TRBV11-2 and J is TRBJ2-3; 10 nucleotides agree with TRBD1. V was clipped by 4 bases and J by 5 bases; unmatched bases: 3. This CDR3 spans 14 amino acids. The germline V gene has CDR1 SGHAT and CDR2 FQNNGV. Here the CDR3 DNA reads TGTGCCAGCAGCTCCCGGGACAGGGGAGATACGCAGTATTTT. This sequence encodes CASSSRDRGDTQYF.